The T cell receptor beta chain described here comes from a study of blood T cells in healthy people across ages. Germline V gene data show CDR1 as MDHEN and CDR2 as SYDVKM. The CDR3 is 14 amino acids. V was shortened by 5 bases and J by 1 base, with 12 bases between the two germline ends. The authors ran a second PCR of 7 to 11 cycles using a sample-barcoded 5' primer and a J-beta primer mix. Individual samples furnished no less than 3 million CDR3-containing paired-end reads apiece. TCRdb re-called the 5' RACE reads through MiXCR, storing one row per CDR3 protein. The sample consists of 890,000 or so distinct CDR3 sequences, around 68% of them appearing once.

This TCR was sampled from a man aged 25-45 years in good health. The rearrangement uses TRBV28 and TRBJ2-7; D is undetermined. Sequenced material: blood. The CDR3 sequence is CASSPERRSYEQYF. CDR3 DNA: TGTGCCAGCAGTCCTGAGCGTCGATCCTACGAGCAGTACTTC. Complete variable domain (other parts from reference TRBV28 and TRBJ2-7): DVKVTQSSRYLVKRTGEKVFLECVQDMDHENMFWYRQDPGLGLRLIYFSYDVKMKEKGDIPEGYSVSREKKERFSLILESASTNQTSMYLCASSPERRSYEQYFGPGTRLTVT.